This T cell receptor (beta chain) was profiled in a study of cytomegalovirus exposure and HLA in healthy donors. Use of 60 Vbeta and 13 Jbeta primers characterized the PCR. This table comes from immunoSEQ multiplex PCR, and its TCRdb copy is limited to in-frame clones, with some not included. The sample yields 200,000 or so clones, about 79% seen once. The CDR3 runs 16 residues. This clone was seen a handful of times. Sample: PBMCs. The sequence came from a boy aged 2-9 years in good health and CMV-seronegative. The rearrangement joins TRBV21-1 to TRBJ1-2; the D call in the table, TRBD1, was not verified against the DNA. TRBV21-1 corresponds to a pseudogene. CDR3 in amino acids: CASSCSETGTNYGYTF. CDR3 coding DNA: TGTGCCAGCAGCTGTTCAGAGACAGGGACTAACTATGGCTACACCTTC.